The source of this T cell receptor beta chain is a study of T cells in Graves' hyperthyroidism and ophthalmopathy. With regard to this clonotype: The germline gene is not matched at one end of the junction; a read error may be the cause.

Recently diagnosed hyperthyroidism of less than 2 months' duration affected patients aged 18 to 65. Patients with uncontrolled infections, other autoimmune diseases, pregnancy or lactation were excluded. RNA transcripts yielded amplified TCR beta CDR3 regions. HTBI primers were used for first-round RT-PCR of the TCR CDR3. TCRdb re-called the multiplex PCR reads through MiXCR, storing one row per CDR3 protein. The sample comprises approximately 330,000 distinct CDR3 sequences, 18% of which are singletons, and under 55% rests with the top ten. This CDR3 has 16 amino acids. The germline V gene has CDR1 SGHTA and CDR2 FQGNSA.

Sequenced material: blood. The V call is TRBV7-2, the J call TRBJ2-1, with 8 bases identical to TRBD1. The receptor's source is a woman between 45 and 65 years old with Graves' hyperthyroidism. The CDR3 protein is CASSLKRTGYTYEQFF. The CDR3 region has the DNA TGTGCCAGTAGCTTGAAGAGGACAGGGTATACCTATGAGCAGTTCTTC.